This T cell receptor beta chain was retrieved from a study of shared clonotypes between healthy human individuals. Study-wide points: Tissues were not sampled, only blood, and their repertoires likely differ.

Notes on this clone: Its antigen is unidentified.

The repertoire was sequenced with immunoSEQ multiplex PCR; TCRdb's copy has only in-frame clones and lacks some. Here the sample spans more than 1,200,000 clones, 97% to 99% being singletons. This sequence originates from a man aged 25 to 45 in good health. Source material: naive CD4+ T cells sorted from blood. Sample subset: CD45RA+ positively selected.

CDR3 nucleotide sequence: TGTGCCATCGCTCTGCTAGCGGACTACAATGAGCAGTTCTTC. It encodes CAIALLADYNEQFF. V gene TRBV10-3 combines with J gene TRBJ2-1; 7 bases are a match to TRBD2. This CDR3 has 14 amino acids. The germline V gene encodes CDR1 ENHRY and CDR2 SYGVKD. Trimming cost V 8 bases and J 3 bases; bases outside gene matches: 7.